This T cell receptor beta chain appears in the sequencing data of a study of blood T cell repertoires in COVID-19. Across the whole study: Spain, Italy and the United States supplied samples that represented acute and convalescent COVID-19. From T cells, B-cell-depleted T cells, or PBMCs came the material, which was cDNA or gDNA.

This CDR3 has 14 amino acids. V lost 6 bases and J 5 bases, leaving 19 bases between the germline ends. Germline-derived CDR1 and CDR2 are GTSNPN and SVGIG (reference sequence). Original handling: Using reference gene primer amplification, nucleated cell counts were estimated. Using immunoSEQ multiplex PCR, the repertoire was profiled, and TCRdb retains in-frame clones only, with some absent. The V and J calls and the clone size are those of that table, but D and trimming were determined from the DNA. This table has 99,000 or so clones, about 79% appearing once. Sequencing was carried out using peripheral blood. The TCR sequence derives from a woman of 80 years or more with active or convalescent COVID-19. This chain links TRBV30 with TRBJ1-2; D ambiguous. CDR3 region: CACLGIAEGYGYTF. The DNA of the CDR3 is TGTGCCTGCCTCGGGATTGCCGAGGGATATGGCTACACCTTC.